These T cell receptor beta chains were read from a single sample in a study of blood T cells in healthy people across ages. One entry per CDR3 protein results from TCRdb running MiXCR on the 5' RACE reads. Of 630,000 or so distinct CDR3 sequences listed, about 32% were seen once; the top ten hold 15%. The sequencing sample was made of blood. The receptor set was obtained from an elderly woman in good health. Each CDR3 is given with its conserved first and last residue. Fields, in order: D gene, V gene, clone size, J gene, CDR3 protein, CDR3 DNA. A D gene is named only where the DNA matches it firmly. For some rows the clone size is stated as once, few or many, or as a class when expanded; others skip it.

d_call: TRBD2; v_call: TRBV7-2; clone_size: few; j_call: TRBJ2-3; cdr3_aa: CASSLRATSGGSTDTQYF; cdr3_nt: TGTGCCAGCAGCTTAAGGGCGACTAGCGGGGGGTCCACAGATACGCAGTATTTT
d_call: -; v_call: TRBV9; clone_size: few; j_call: TRBJ1-6; cdr3_aa: CASSVRQNNSPLHF; cdr3_nt: TGTGCCAGCAGCGTTCGACAGAATAATTCACCCCTCCACTTT
d_call: -; v_call: TRBV28; clone_size: -; j_call: TRBJ1-2; cdr3_aa: CASTPRRDYGYTF; cdr3_nt: TGTGCCAGCACCCCGAGACGAGACTATGGCTACACCTTC
d_call: -; v_call: TRBV7-9; clone_size: -; j_call: TRBJ2-1; cdr3_aa: CASSLIGGPYNEQFF; cdr3_nt: TGTGCCAGCAGCTTAATCGGGGGCCCCTACAATGAGCAGTTCTTC
d_call: TRBD1; v_call: TRBV7-2; clone_size: many; j_call: TRBJ2-3; cdr3_aa: CASSLMTGRGNTQYF; cdr3_nt: TGTGCCAGCAGCTTAATGACAGGGAGAGGAAATACGCAGTATTTT
d_call: TRBD1; v_call: TRBV4-3; clone_size: -; j_call: TRBJ2-7; cdr3_aa: CANSQLTGVDEQYF; cdr3_nt: TGCGCCAACAGCCAATTGACAGGGGTTGACGAGCAGTACTTC
d_call: TRBD2; v_call: TRBV9; clone_size: -; j_call: TRBJ2-1; cdr3_aa: CASSVAASGGHCNEQFF; cdr3_nt: TGTGCCAGCAGCGTAGCGGCTAGCGGGGGGCACTGCAATGAGCAGTTCTTC
d_call: -; v_call: TRBV6-5; clone_size: many; j_call: TRBJ1-4; cdr3_aa: CASSYAPGNNEKLFF; cdr3_nt: TGTGCCAGCAGTTACGCCCCGGGGAATAATGAAAAACTGTTTTTT
d_call: TRBD1; v_call: TRBV29-1; clone_size: many; j_call: TRBJ1-1; cdr3_aa: CSGQGYMNTEAFF; cdr3_nt: TGCAGCGGACAGGGATACATGAACACTGAAGCTTTCTTT
d_call: -; v_call: TRBV27; clone_size: many; j_call: TRBJ2-7; cdr3_aa: CASSSGQHYEQYF; cdr3_nt: TGTGCCAGCAGCTCAGGACAGCACTACGAGCAGTACTTC
d_call: TRBD2; v_call: TRBV20-1; clone_size: many; j_call: TRBJ2-1; cdr3_aa: CSAPKTSGNNEQFF; cdr3_nt: TGCAGTGCTCCTAAGACTAGCGGTAACAATGAGCAGTTCTTC
d_call: -; v_call: TRBV28; clone_size: many; j_call: TRBJ2-7; cdr3_aa: CASSAAEGFYEQYF; cdr3_nt: TGTGCCAGCAGTGCGGCCGAAGGGTTTTACGAGCAGTACTTC
d_call: TRBD1; v_call: TRBV30; clone_size: few; j_call: TRBJ2-7; cdr3_aa: CAWSAGTGEAEQYF; cdr3_nt: TGTGCCTGGAGTGCCGGGACAGGGGAGGCCGAGCAGTACTTC
d_call: TRBD1; v_call: TRBV27; clone_size: -; j_call: TRBJ1-4; cdr3_aa: CASSLFWTGVTNEKLFF; cdr3_nt: TGTGCCAGCAGTTTATTTTGGACAGGGGTAACTAATGAAAAACTGTTTTTT
d_call: TRBD2; v_call: TRBV20-1; clone_size: many; j_call: TRBJ2-1; cdr3_aa: CSGGRGGSNEQFF; cdr3_nt: TGCAGCGGGGGGCGGGGGGGCTCCAATGAGCAGTTCTTC
d_call: -; v_call: TRBV20-1; clone_size: many; j_call: TRBJ2-4; cdr3_aa: CSADTSPDIQYF; cdr3_nt: TGCAGTGCTGACACTAGTCCGGACATTCAGTACTTC
d_call: TRBD1; v_call: TRBV20-1; clone_size: many; j_call: TRBJ2-7; cdr3_aa: CSARGTGDTSYEQYF; cdr3_nt: TGCAGTGCTAGAGGGACAGGGGACACCTCCTACGAGCAGTACTTC
d_call: -; v_call: TRBV5-5; clone_size: many; j_call: TRBJ1-2; cdr3_aa: CATTGGSSANYGYTF; cdr3_nt: TGTGCTACGACGGGGGGTAGTTCAGCGAACTATGGCTACACCTTC
d_call: TRBD1; v_call: TRBV2; clone_size: -; j_call: TRBJ1-2; cdr3_aa: CASMRQGGNYGYTF; cdr3_nt: TGTGCCAGCATGAGACAGGGAGGAAACTATGGCTACACCTTC
d_call: TRBD2; v_call: TRBV20-1; clone_size: many; j_call: TRBJ2-1; cdr3_aa: CSARTLATSDYNEQFF; cdr3_nt: TGCAGTGCTAGGACGTTAGCAACTAGCGACTACAATGAGCAGTTCTTC
d_call: TRBD1; v_call: TRBV29-1; clone_size: -; j_call: TRBJ1-2; cdr3_aa: CSVVGQGGYTF; cdr3_nt: TGCAGCGTCGTTGGACAGGGTGGCTACACCTTC
d_call: -; v_call: TRBV20-1; clone_size: -; j_call: TRBJ1-2; cdr3_aa: CSAPPKQSNYGSTF; cdr3_nt: TGCAGTGCTCCGCCCAAACAGAGTAACTATGGCAGCACCTTC
d_call: -; v_call: TRBV7-9; clone_size: many; j_call: TRBJ2-1; cdr3_aa: CASSTQTGSSYNEQFF; cdr3_nt: TGTGCCAGCAGCACACAAACAGGGAGCTCCTACAATGAGCAGTTCTTC
d_call: TRBD1; v_call: TRBV29-1; clone_size: many; j_call: TRBJ1-5; cdr3_aa: CSGCTHTGQGDQPQHF; cdr3_nt: TGCAGCGGTTGCACTCATACTGGACAGGGGGATCAGCCCCAGCATTTT
d_call: TRBD2; v_call: TRBV6-2/TRBV6-3; clone_size: -; j_call: TRBJ2-2; cdr3_aa: CASSRPLSGGRAGELFF; cdr3_nt: TGTGCCAGCAGTCGTCCACTCAGCGGGGGCCGGGCCGGGGAGCTGTTTTTT
d_call: -; v_call: TRBV7-6; clone_size: many; j_call: TRBJ2-7; cdr3_aa: CASSLWENYEQYF; cdr3_nt: TGTGCCAGCAGCTTATGGGAGAACTACGAGCAGTACTTC
d_call: -; v_call: TRBV12-3/TRBV12-4; clone_size: many; j_call: TRBJ2-1; cdr3_aa: CASSHRAPSYNEQFF; cdr3_nt: TGTGCCAGCAGTCACAGGGCACCCTCCTACAATGAGCAGTTCTTC
d_call: -; v_call: TRBV30; clone_size: -; j_call: TRBJ1-1; cdr3_aa: CAWSGGQLERTEAFF; cdr3_nt: TGTGCCTGGAGTGGTGGCCAGCTCGAGAGGACTGAAGCTTTCTTT
d_call: TRBD1; v_call: TRBV6-5; clone_size: few; j_call: TRBJ1-1; cdr3_aa: CASSYSGQAATEAFF; cdr3_nt: TGTGCCAGCAGTTACTCCGGACAGGCAGCCACTGAAGCTTTCTTT
d_call: -; v_call: TRBV9; clone_size: many; j_call: TRBJ1-2; cdr3_aa: CASSRTHNYGYTF; cdr3_nt: TGTGCCAGCAGCAGAACGCATAACTATGGCTACACCTTC
d_call: -; v_call: TRBV5-6; clone_size: once; j_call: TRBJ2-5; cdr3_aa: CASSIGLNEETQYF; cdr3_nt: TGTGCCAGCAGCATAGGACTGAACGAAGAGACCCAGTACTTC
d_call: TRBD2; v_call: TRBV27; clone_size: many; j_call: TRBJ2-5; cdr3_aa: CASSPQRGRGETQYF; cdr3_nt: TGTGCCAGCAGCCCCCAGCGGGGGCGGGGAGAGACCCAGTACTTC
d_call: TRBD1; v_call: TRBV6-1; clone_size: many; j_call: TRBJ2-7; cdr3_aa: CASSWTGPSYEQYF; cdr3_nt: TGTGCCAGCAGTTGGACAGGGCCGTCCTACGAGCAGTACTTC
d_call: -; v_call: TRBV7-9; clone_size: -; j_call: TRBJ2-7; cdr3_aa: CASSLEVGVYEQYF; cdr3_nt: TGTGCCAGCAGCTTAGAGGTGGGCGTCTACGAGCAGTACTTC
d_call: -; v_call: TRBV27; clone_size: many; j_call: TRBJ2-3; cdr3_aa: CASKGGGNRRFGTDTQYF; cdr3_nt: TGTGCCAGCAAAGGAGGGGGAAACCGTAGATTTGGCACAGATACGCAGTATTTT
d_call: TRBD1; v_call: TRBV9; clone_size: many; j_call: TRBJ2-6; cdr3_aa: CASSSPTGERPGANVLTF; cdr3_nt: TGTGCCAGCAGCTCACCGACAGGGGAACGCCCTGGGGCCAACGTCCTGACTTTC
d_call: TRBD1; v_call: TRBV24-1; clone_size: many; j_call: TRBJ2-1; cdr3_aa: CATSDGTGSAYNEQFF; cdr3_nt: TGTGCCACCAGTGATGGGACAGGGTCGGCCTACAATGAGCAGTTCTTC
d_call: -; v_call: TRBV4-2; clone_size: many; j_call: TRBJ1-1; cdr3_aa: CASSPQAPNTEAFF; cdr3_nt: TGTGCCAGCTCCCCTCAAGCCCCGAACACTGAAGCTTTCTTT
d_call: -; v_call: TRBV6-5; clone_size: many; j_call: TRBJ2-7; cdr3_aa: CASTGHRSYEQYF; cdr3_nt: TGTGCCAGCACTGGACACCGGTCCTACGAGCAGTACTTC
d_call: -; v_call: TRBV6-2/TRBV6-3; clone_size: many; j_call: TRBJ1-1; cdr3_aa: CASSYDVDALNTEAFF; cdr3_nt: TGTGCCAGCAGTTACGACGTAGACGCTCTAAACACTGAAGCTTTCTTT
d_call: TRBD2; v_call: TRBV3-1; clone_size: few; j_call: TRBJ2-2; cdr3_aa: CASSPSGLPNTGELFF; cdr3_nt: TGTGCCAGCAGCCCTTCGGGACTACCGAACACCGGGGAGCTGTTTTTT
d_call: TRBD1; v_call: TRBV4-1; clone_size: -; j_call: TRBJ2-7; cdr3_aa: CASSHPGQGIVEQYF; cdr3_nt: TGCGCCAGCAGCCACCCGGGACAGGGTATTGTCGAGCAGTACTTC
d_call: -; v_call: TRBV28; clone_size: many; j_call: TRBJ2-7; cdr3_aa: CASSPPGNPAYEQYF; cdr3_nt: TGTGCCAGCAGCCCTCCCGGGAATCCTGCCTACGAGCAGTACTTC
d_call: -; v_call: TRBV6-6; clone_size: few; j_call: TRBJ2-7; cdr3_aa: CANSYGGEPYEQYF; cdr3_nt: TGTGCCAACAGTTACGGCGGGGAGCCCTACGAGCAGTACTTC
d_call: TRBD2; v_call: TRBV9; clone_size: -; j_call: TRBJ2-2; cdr3_aa: CASSQAGGPHAELFF; cdr3_nt: TGTGCCAGCAGCCAAGCGGGGGGGCCCCACGCGGAGCTGTTTTTT
d_call: TRBD1; v_call: TRBV7-2; clone_size: -; j_call: TRBJ2-1; cdr3_aa: CASSTATGTYNEQFF; cdr3_nt: TGTGCCAGCAGCACCGCGACAGGGACCTACAATGAGCAGTTCTTC
d_call: -; v_call: TRBV12-3/TRBV12-4; clone_size: -; j_call: TRBJ1-2; cdr3_aa: CASRVTLGGGYTF; cdr3_nt: TGTGCCAGCAGAGTGACCCTGGGAGGTGGCTACACCTTC
d_call: -; v_call: TRBV19; clone_size: few; j_call: TRBJ1-5; cdr3_aa: CASSKRTDQPQHF; cdr3_nt: TGTGCCAGTAGTAAGCGGACAGATCAGCCCCAGCATTTT
d_call: -; v_call: TRBV5-1; clone_size: once; j_call: TRBJ2-5; cdr3_aa: CASSSEGGTQYF; cdr3_nt: TGCGCCAGCAGTTCAGAAGGGGGGACCCAGTACTTC
d_call: -; v_call: TRBV2; clone_size: -; j_call: TRBJ1-6; cdr3_aa: CASSEVRRNSPLHF; cdr3_nt: TGTGCCAGCAGTGAGGTCAGAAGAAATTCACCCCTCCACTTT
d_call: TRBD2; v_call: TRBV7-2; clone_size: many; j_call: TRBJ2-1; cdr3_aa: CASSLVGGTSGYNEQFF; cdr3_nt: TGTGCCAGCAGCTTAGTTGGTGGGACTAGCGGGTACAATGAGCAGTTCTTC
d_call: TRBD2; v_call: TRBV3-1; clone_size: -; j_call: TRBJ2-2; cdr3_aa: CASSRTSGGANTGELFF; cdr3_nt: TGTGCCAGCAGCCGTACTAGCGGGGGTGCGAACACCGGGGAGCTGTTTTTT
d_call: -; v_call: TRBV4-3; clone_size: -; j_call: TRBJ2-2; cdr3_aa: CASSPSSDGELFF; cdr3_nt: TGCGCCAGCAGCCCGTCCAGTGACGGGGAGCTGTTTTTT
d_call: -; v_call: TRBV4-2; clone_size: -; j_call: TRBJ2-7; cdr3_aa: CASSQDQRGTAYEQYF; cdr3_nt: TGTGCCAGCAGCCAAGATCAACGGGGGACAGCGTACGAGCAGTACTTC
d_call: -; v_call: TRBV2; clone_size: few; j_call: TRBJ2-3; cdr3_aa: CASSEGQGEADTQYF; cdr3_nt: TGTGCCAGCAGTGAAGGTCAGGGAGAGGCAGATACGCAGTATTTT
d_call: TRBD2; v_call: TRBV6-4; clone_size: -; j_call: TRBJ2-1; cdr3_aa: CASSGASGINEQFF; cdr3_nt: TGTGCCAGCAGTGGAGCTAGCGGGATTAATGAGCAGTTCTTC
d_call: -; v_call: TRBV10-3; clone_size: few; j_call: TRBJ1-1; cdr3_aa: CAIRNPGKNTEAFF; cdr3_nt: TGTGCCATCAGGAACCCAGGGAAGAACACTGAAGCTTTCTTT
d_call: -; v_call: TRBV7-2; clone_size: many; j_call: TRBJ2-1; cdr3_aa: CASSPRALSYNEQFF; cdr3_nt: TGTGCCAGCAGCCCTCGGGCCCTCTCCTACAATGAGCAGTTCTTC
d_call: -; v_call: TRBV7-9; clone_size: -; j_call: TRBJ1-2; cdr3_aa: CASSLSGVLRNGYTF; cdr3_nt: TGTGCCAGCAGCTTATCGGGGGTTCTTAGGAATGGCTACACCTTC
d_call: -; v_call: TRBV20-1; clone_size: many; j_call: TRBJ2-1; cdr3_aa: CSARSLGEGRNNEQFF; cdr3_nt: TGCAGTGCTAGATCCCTGGGCGAGGGGCGCAACAATGAGCAGTTCTTC